These T cell receptor beta chains were read from a single sample in a study of response to subunit inactivated influenza vaccine. Each CDR3 protein gets one entry after TCRdb re-called the RT-PCR reads with MiXCR. Among roughly 700,000 distinct CDR3 sequences listed, about 14% were seen once. This sample comprised PBMCs from blood, obtained around 14 days before vaccination. These receptors all stem from a man aged 50 or older who received an inactivated influenza vaccine. The CDR3 runs from the conserved cysteine through the conserved F or W. Each record gives: V gene, J gene, clone size, CDR3 protein. Where a row states a size, it is once, few, many or the class of an expanded clone; other rows omit it.

v_call: TRBV7-9
j_call: TRBJ2-1
clone_size: few
cdr3_aa: CASSFLFTSGRKNEQFF

v_call: TRBV4-1
j_call: TRBJ1-5
clone_size: NA
cdr3_aa: CASSQPMVGGSQPQHF

v_call: TRBV7-3
j_call: TRBJ2-1
clone_size: NA
cdr3_aa: CASSSGTSRSSYNEQFF

v_call: TRBV6-2/TRBV6-3
j_call: TRBJ2-1
clone_size: NA
cdr3_aa: CASRTPTSGGWSYNEQFF

v_call: TRBV7-9
j_call: TRBJ2-2
clone_size: NA
cdr3_aa: CASSPGHRTGELFF

v_call: TRBV7-8
j_call: TRBJ2-1
clone_size: NA
cdr3_aa: CAGSLSSGGEEQQFF

v_call: TRBV28
j_call: TRBJ2-2
clone_size: NA
cdr3_aa: CASSRSRELFF

v_call: TRBV4-3
j_call: TRBJ2-2
clone_size: many
cdr3_aa: CASSQDRLGLTGELFF

v_call: TRBV5-1
j_call: TRBJ2-1
clone_size: once
cdr3_aa: CASNLGTGGRNEQFF

v_call: TRBV20-1
j_call: TRBJ2-7
clone_size: NA
cdr3_aa: CSARLSGGNEQYF

v_call: TRBV27
j_call: TRBJ2-3
clone_size: many
cdr3_aa: CASSLSPGLADTQYF

v_call: TRBV18
j_call: TRBJ1-5
clone_size: NA
cdr3_aa: CASSPDYSNQPQHF

v_call: TRBV29-1
j_call: TRBJ2-7
clone_size: NA
cdr3_aa: CSVGQGASNEQYF

v_call: TRBV7-9
j_call: TRBJ2-5
clone_size: many
cdr3_aa: CASSLARSSHGQETQYF

v_call: TRBV7-9
j_call: TRBJ2-3
clone_size: many
cdr3_aa: CASSLGDFRTDTQYF

v_call: TRBV5-1
j_call: TRBJ2-1
clone_size: NA
cdr3_aa: CASSLVAAASYNEQFF

v_call: TRBV27
j_call: TRBJ2-1
clone_size: NA
cdr3_aa: CASSPIGQPTYNEQFF

v_call: TRBV12-3/TRBV12-4
j_call: TRBJ2-3
clone_size: few
cdr3_aa: CASSPRGLAGDQYF

v_call: TRBV29-1
j_call: TRBJ2-2
clone_size: NA
cdr3_aa: CSVHLPLAGANTGELFF

v_call: TRBV29-1
j_call: TRBJ2-7
clone_size: few
cdr3_aa: CSAGGFQGLEQYF

v_call: TRBV15
j_call: TRBJ2-7
clone_size: NA
cdr3_aa: CATRGLAGYEQYF

v_call: TRBV12-3/TRBV12-4
j_call: TRBJ2-1
clone_size: few
cdr3_aa: CASSTVWGQIYNEQFF

v_call: TRBV4-3
j_call: TRBJ2-7
clone_size: many
cdr3_aa: CASSQAPTGIYEQYF

v_call: TRBV20-1
j_call: TRBJ2-7
clone_size: few
cdr3_aa: CSARSGGPYEQYF

v_call: TRBV11-2
j_call: TRBJ1-5
clone_size: many
cdr3_aa: CASSLEGGRRQPQHF

v_call: TRBV5-1
j_call: TRBJ1-5
clone_size: few
cdr3_aa: CASRLGSGANQPQHF

v_call: TRBV12-3/TRBV12-4
j_call: TRBJ2-5
clone_size: few
cdr3_aa: CASSHGTGMQETQYF

v_call: TRBV27
j_call: TRBJ2-3
clone_size: few
cdr3_aa: CASSLGTGGFGYTDTQYF

v_call: TRBV12-3/TRBV12-4
j_call: TRBJ2-2
clone_size: NA
cdr3_aa: CASSYRYNTGELFF

v_call: TRBV7-6
j_call: TRBJ2-1
clone_size: few
cdr3_aa: CASSSSPGTSVYNEQFF

v_call: TRBV15
j_call: TRBJ2-5
clone_size: few
cdr3_aa: CATSPRLAETQYF

v_call: TRBV12-3/TRBV12-4
j_call: TRBJ2-2
clone_size: few
cdr3_aa: CASSLPGGYTGELFF

v_call: TRBV20-1
j_call: TRBJ2-5
clone_size: few
cdr3_aa: CSAYTLGTQYF

v_call: TRBV18
j_call: TRBJ2-4
clone_size: few
cdr3_aa: CASSPSSRGLTKNIQYF

v_call: TRBV9
j_call: TRBJ2-7
clone_size: many
cdr3_aa: CASSVRSSSEQYF

v_call: TRBV6-6
j_call: TRBJ1-6
clone_size: few
cdr3_aa: CASANRGDSPLHF

v_call: TRBV4-3
j_call: TRBJ2-5
clone_size: NA
cdr3_aa: CASSPAVQETQYF

v_call: TRBV28
j_call: TRBJ2-5
clone_size: NA
cdr3_aa: CASSSLAGEETQYF

v_call: TRBV7-9
j_call: TRBJ2-1
clone_size: NA
cdr3_aa: CASSNGWEQFF

v_call: TRBV28
j_call: TRBJ1-5
clone_size: NA
cdr3_aa: CASSPGTSGLFNQPQHF

v_call: TRBV7-8
j_call: TRBJ2-7
clone_size: few
cdr3_aa: CASSPLAGAGSYEQYF

v_call: TRBV7-9
j_call: TRBJ2-5
clone_size: few
cdr3_aa: CASSLAFGGQETQYF

v_call: TRBV5-1
j_call: TRBJ1-3
clone_size: few
cdr3_aa: CASSLAGDSLGNTIYF

v_call: TRBV12-3/TRBV12-4
j_call: TRBJ1-2
clone_size: NA
cdr3_aa: CASSYGRTLNYGYTF

v_call: TRBV5-5
j_call: TRBJ1-6
clone_size: NA
cdr3_aa: CASSSGGRGLRYNSPLHF

v_call: TRBV11-2
j_call: TRBJ2-7
clone_size: many
cdr3_aa: CASSLFGEQYF

v_call: TRBV7-9
j_call: TRBJ2-1
clone_size: few
cdr3_aa: CASSLALSPNEQFF

v_call: TRBV19
j_call: TRBJ2-1
clone_size: NA
cdr3_aa: CASSIKTPYNEQFF

v_call: TRBV28
j_call: TRBJ2-7
clone_size: NA
cdr3_aa: CASSFLSDIYEQYF

v_call: TRBV4-2
j_call: TRBJ2-5
clone_size: NA
cdr3_aa: CASSQDLAGVTGSLYF

v_call: TRBV20-1
j_call: TRBJ2-2
clone_size: many
cdr3_aa: CSASGTTTGELFF

v_call: TRBV20-1
j_call: TRBJ2-7
clone_size: many
cdr3_aa: CSARELGSYEQYF

v_call: TRBV20-1
j_call: TRBJ2-1
clone_size: few
cdr3_aa: CSARREGGPEDWGNNEQFF

v_call: TRBV27
j_call: TRBJ2-1
clone_size: few
cdr3_aa: CASSLRREGREQFF

v_call: TRBV18
j_call: TRBJ1-5
clone_size: NA
cdr3_aa: CASSPQGAGTQPQHF

v_call: TRBV20-1
j_call: TRBJ1-6
clone_size: NA
cdr3_aa: CSARTENSPLHF

v_call: TRBV6-2/TRBV6-3
j_call: TRBJ2-2
clone_size: few
cdr3_aa: CASRPWDREDTGELFF

v_call: TRBV6-5
j_call: TRBJ2-7
clone_size: NA
cdr3_aa: CASSYGTGHDEQYF